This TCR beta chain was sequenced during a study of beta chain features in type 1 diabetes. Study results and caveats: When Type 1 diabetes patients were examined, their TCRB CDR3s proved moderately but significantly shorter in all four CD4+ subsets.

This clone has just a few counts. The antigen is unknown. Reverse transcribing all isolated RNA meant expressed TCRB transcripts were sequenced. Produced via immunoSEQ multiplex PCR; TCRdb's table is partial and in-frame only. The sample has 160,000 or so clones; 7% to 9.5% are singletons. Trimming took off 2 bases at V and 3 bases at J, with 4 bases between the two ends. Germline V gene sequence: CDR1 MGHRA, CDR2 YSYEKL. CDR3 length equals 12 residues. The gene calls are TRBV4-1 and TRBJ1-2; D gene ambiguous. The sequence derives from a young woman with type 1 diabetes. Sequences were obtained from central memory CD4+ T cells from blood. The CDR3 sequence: CASSQTDYGYTF. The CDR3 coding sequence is TGCGCCAGCAGCCAAACGGACTATGGCTACACCTTC.